Listed here is a single T cell receptor beta chain. This entry comes from a study of blood T cell repertoires in COVID-19. The wider study: PBMCs, B-cell-depleted T cells, or T cells provided the cDNA or gDNA that made up the material.

The method was immunoSEQ multiplex PCR; TCRdb's version includes in-frame clones alone and lacks a portion of them. Counted here are under 300,000 clones, over 85% occurring once; the ten biggest clones make up 1.9%. Assignments of participants to cohorts depended upon their own reported clinical history. The CDR3 length is 15 residues. Germline V CDR1 and CDR2: SGHDT, YYEEEE. Trimming at V came to 4 bases and at J to 5 bases, leaving 7 bases not matched to a gene. The chain couples TRBV5-6 to TRBJ2-1; 9 bases fit TRBD2. The sequence was collected from a woman in her fifties or sixties who had recovered from COVID-19. The sequenced sample consisted of PBMCs or T cells enriched from blood (not recorded which). The CDR3 DNA follows: TGTGCCAGCAGCACCGCGTCTAGCGGGAACAATGAGCAGTTCTTC. Translated: CASSTASSGNNEQFF.